Sequencing of this T cell receptor beta chain was carried out in a study of T cell responses to AZD1222 COVID-19 vaccine. Findings of the study overall: The donors showed a predominance of white British ancestry and of females, with possible underestimation of clonal diversity. Nearly half of the spike-specific TCRs reportedly recognize variant regions that carry no mutations. Repertoires in all cases were sampled only once the peak T cell response had passed. Regions 160-218 and 743-854 held dominance among vaccine-associated CD4 TCRs, which spanned spike.

The V end was cut by 0 bases, the J end by 3 bases, with 13 bases between. From germline, CDR1 is LGHNA and CDR2 YSLEER. CDR3 length equals 16 residues. Profiling relied on immunoSEQ multiplex PCR, and the TCRdb table lists in-frame clones only, not all of them. Altogether tens of thousands of clones are present, over 60% being singletons, with the ten largest covering 11% to 15%. Worth noting for this clone: The target antigen is unknown.

Sequencing used peripheral blood, obtained on day 0 of AZD1222 vaccination. The chain carries TRBV4-3 and TRBJ2-3; no firm D call. The sequence derives from an adult in good health. CDR3 in amino acids: CASSQDGPLVTDTQYF. In DNA form, the CDR3 reads TGCGCCAGCAGCCAAGACGGGCCTCTAGTGACAGATACGCAGTATTTT.